Given below is one TCR beta chain in context. The V gene's germline CDR1 is LGHNT and CDR2 FRNRAP. With V trimmed by 1 base and J by 2 bases, 8 bases remained unmatched. CDR3 length: 17 amino acids. The data belong to a study of T cell changes during pregnancy in multiple sclerosis. Libraries were prepared by immunoSEQ multiplex PCR; TCRdb keeps only in-frame clonotypes and omits some of them. The sample includes just under 65,000 clones, around 90% of them seen just once. The source was peripheral blood, collected in the second trimester of pregnancy. This TCR was recovered from a female donor in good health, enrolled as a control in a pregnancy study. The V and J genes are TRBV12-5 and TRBJ2-1, with 7 bases aligning to TRBD1. The CDR3 is CASGLGVRQGAYNEQFF. The CDR3 coding sequence is TGTGCTAGTGGTTTGGGGGTCCGTCAGGGGGCCTACAATGAGCAGTTCTTC.